This is a list of T cell receptor beta chains from one sample in a study of T cell responses to AZD1222 COVID-19 vaccine. Profiling relied on immunoSEQ multiplex PCR, and the TCRdb table lists in-frame clones only, not all of them. Of 150,000 to 200,000 clones in the sample, roughly 94% were seen once. Sequencing used peripheral blood, obtained on day 0 of AZD1222 vaccination. These receptors were collected from an adult in good health. Both conserved end residues are part of each CDR3. The D gene is left open where the match is weak. A row's size may be missing; if present it is once, few, many or a size class.

- TRBJ1-4 TRBV30 once TGTGCCTGGAGTGTCTCACGGAGTAATGAAAAACTGTTTTTT CAWSVSRSNEKLFF
- TRBJ1-2 TRBV5-1 - TGCGCCAGCAGCCCTCCTGACGCTAATGGCTACACCTTC CASSPPDANGYTF
- TRBJ2-7 TRBV28 - TGTGCCAGCAGTTTGGGGGCCTACGAGCAGTACTTC CASSLGAYEQYF
- TRBJ1-4 TRBV28 - TGTGCCAGTCGAGGCTGGGGTGAGGCTGAAAAACTGTTTTTT CASRGWGEAEKLFF
- TRBJ1-1 TRBV3-1/TRBV3-2 - TGTGCCAGCAGTCCCGAAATGAACACTGAAGCTTTCTTT CASSPEMNTEAFF
- TRBJ2-1 TRBV5-5 - TGTGCCAGCAGCTCAGGGGTCGTTTTTGGTGAGCAGTTCTTC CASSSGVVFGEQFF
TRBD2 TRBJ2-7 TRBV5-1 - TGCGCCAGCAGTTCCCTAGTCGGACTAGCGGGAGCCGGCGAGCAGTACTTC CASSSLVGLAGAGEQYF
- TRBJ1-1 TRBV5-4 - TGTGCCAGCACCCAGACAGGGAACACTGAAGCTTTCTTT CASTQTGNTEAFF
TRBD1 TRBJ2-7 TRBV3-1/TRBV3-2 - TGTGCCAGCAGGCGACAGGGTACGAACGAGCAGTACTTC CASRRQGTNEQYF
- TRBJ1-4 TRBV11-2 - TGTGCCAGCAGCTTAGTTCGCCAAGGGCTTGTTTTT CASSLVRQGLVF
- TRBJ1-3 TRBV10-3 - TGTGCCATCACCTCAGGGACGGCCTCTGGAAACACCATATATTTT CAITSGTASGNTIYF
- TRBJ1-1 TRBV3-1/TRBV3-2 - TGTGCCAGCAGCCAGACGGAGACTGAAGCTTTCTTT CASSQTETEAFF
- TRBJ2-2 TRBV11-3 - TGTGCCAGCACCGCGCTGAGACAGAGGACGAACACCGGGGAGCTGTTTTTT CASTALRQRTNTGELFF
TRBD2 TRBJ2-7 TRBV6-5 - TGTGCCAGCAGTTCTAGCGGGAGGGGGACCTACGAGCAGTACTTC CASSSSGRGTYEQYF
- TRBJ1-1 TRBV27 - TGTGCCAGCAGTTTCCGGGAGAACACTGAAGCTTTCTTT CASSFRENTEAFF
TRBD2 TRBJ2-3 TRBV2 - TGTGCCAGCAGTGCGCAGCGGGGAGTCACAGATACGCAGTATTTT CASSAQRGVTDTQYF
TRBD1 TRBJ2-7 TRBV7-9 - TGTGCCAGCAGCTTAGCTGCGGGACAGGGGATGGGTACGGTCTACGAGCAGTACTTC CASSLAAGQGMGTVYEQYF
TRBD2 TRBJ2-7 TRBV5-1 - TGCGCCAGCAGCCCGAGCGGGACCCTCGAGCAGTACTTC CASSPSGTLEQYF
- TRBJ1-2 TRBV15 once TGTGCCACCAGCAGAGATCTAATCGCTTCGGAAGGCTACACCTTC CATSRDLIASEGYTF
- TRBJ1-2 TRBV10-2 - TGCGCCAGCAGTGAGGGGGACATAAACTATGGCTACACCTTC CASSEGDINYGYTF
- TRBJ1-2 TRBV6-5 once TGTGCCAGCAGTTACGCGCAGGGGGGCTACACCTTC CASSYAQGGYTF
- TRBJ1-3 TRBV3-1/TRBV3-2 - TGTGCCAGCAGCCCGTACAGGGACCTAGGAAACACCATATATTTT CASSPYRDLGNTIYF
- TRBJ1-2 TRBV27 - TGTGCCAGCAGTCCGGGGACCTCTTATGGCTACACCTTC CASSPGTSYGYTF
- TRBJ2-5 TRBV29-1 - TGCAGCGTTGACGTGTGGGAGACCCAGTACTTC CSVDVWETQYF
- TRBJ2-2 TRBV11-2 - TGTGCCAGCAGCTTAGTCAGCGGGCGGCCTACCGGGGAGCTGTTTTTT CASSLVSGRPTGELFF
- TRBJ1-3 TRBV3-1/TRBV3-2 - TGTGCCAGCACCATTAAGAGCACGAGGCAGACTGGAAACACCATATATTTT CASTIKSTRQTGNTIYF
- TRBJ1-1 TRBV19 - TGTGCCAGTAGTATTGAGGGGGGCAGGCCGAACACTGAAGCTTTCTTT CASSIEGGRPNTEAFF
- TRBJ2-1 TRBV27 - TGTGCCAGCAGTTCATCGGCCTCCTACAATGAGCAGTTCTTC CASSSSASYNEQFF
- TRBJ1-5 TRBV6-1 once TGTGCCAGCAGTGAAATCGACCGAGTAAGTCAGCCCCAGCATTTT CASSEIDRVSQPQHF
- TRBJ2-7 TRBV12-3/TRBV12-4 - TGTGCCAGCACTCGCCCAGGGGACTACGAGCAGTACTTC CASTRPGDYEQYF
- TRBJ1-1 TRBV6-5 - TGTGCCAGCAGTTACTCGAGAGGGAAGAACACTGAAGCTTTCTTT CASSYSRGKNTEAFF
- TRBJ1-1 TRBV28 - TGTGCCAGCAGTGTGCAGGGTAGGGCTGAAGCTTTCTTT CASSVQGRAEAFF
- TRBJ1-2 TRBV20-1 - TGCAGTGCTCTTGACATTACTGGCTACACCTTC CSALDITGYTF